Below are 16 T cell receptor beta chains sequenced from a single sample in a study of CD8 T cells in ankylosing spondylitis. Study-wide findings and caveats: The study identified a TCR beta motif of several highly homologous variants that appeared characteristic of ankylosing spondylitis blood.

These receptors have no known antigen. TCRdb processed the 5' RACE reads anew with MiXCR; each CDR3 protein has one entry. This sample has 130,000 or so distinct CDR3 sequences; 15% to 20% occur once, and the top ten carry around a third. Sequenced input: blood, either unsorted or a sorted T cell fraction (not recorded which). The receptors shown here come from a male donor with ankylosing spondylitis.

The chain is built from TRBV20-1 and TRBJ2-1; possibly TRBD1 or TRBD2 for D (5 bases each). Trimming took 6 bases from V and 8 from J, leaving 14 bases between them. Germline V lookup: CDR1 DFQATT, CDR2 SNEGSKA (reference sequence). The CDR3 is made up of 12 amino acids. CDR3 sequence reads: CSARDRDDEQFF. The CDR3 DNA is TGCAGTGCCAGGGATCGGGACGATGAGCAGTTCTTC.

Ten or more counts support this clonotype. The chain has TRBV7-6 and TRBJ2-3, with D possibly being TRBD1 (5 bases). Trimming took off 1 base at V and 2 bases at J, with 10 bases between the two ends. The germline V gene encodes CDR1 SGHVS and CDR2 FNYEAQ. The CDR3 runs 15 residues. CDR3 sequence (DNA): TGTGCCAGCAGCTTAGGACAGTCCTTCACAGATACGCAGTATTTT. It is translated as CASSLGQSFTDTQYF.

J is TRBJ2-7 and V is TRBV27, with D tentatively TRBD2 (6 bases). Trimming took off 4 bases at V and 1 base at J, with 11 bases between the two ends. Germline-derived CDR1 and CDR2 are MNHEY and SMNVEV (reference sequence). This CDR3 region has 14 residues. Here the CDR3 DNA reads TGTGCCAGCAGTTCATTAGCGGAGTCCTACGAGCAGTACTTC. Protein sequence: CASSSLAESYEQYF.

CDR3 in DNA: TGTGCCAGCAGCTCACCATCGATAGGCGCCTACAATGAGCAGTTCTTC. Translation: CASSSPSIGAYNEQFF. V gene TRBV7-9 combines with J gene TRBJ2-1; D is unresolved. The germline V gene encodes CDR1 SEHNR and CDR2 FQNEAQ (reference sequence). Trimming took off 4 bases at V and 2 bases at J, with 15 bases between the two ends. The CDR3 has 16 residues.

The V call is TRBV7-6, the J call TRBJ2-3; 9 nucleotides agree with TRBD2. Trimming at V came to 7 bases and at J to 7 bases, leaving 12 bases not matched to a gene. The CDR3 runs 15 residues. Germline V CDR1 and CDR2: SGHVS, FNYEAQ. The CDR3 coding sequence is TGTGCCAGCATCCTTAGCGGGAGAGGCGGGTATACGCAGTATTTT. Amino acids: CASILSGRGGYTQYF.

This clonotype was seen a handful of times. J is TRBJ1-5 and V is TRBV7-9, with D possibly being TRBD1 (5 bases). The germline gives CDR1 SEHNR, CDR2 FQNEAQ (reference sequence). The CDR3 loop spans 15 amino acids. V was shortened by 6 bases and J by 0 bases, with 12 bases between the two germline ends. This CDR3 reads CASSSTENSNQPQHF. CDR3 in DNA: TGTGCCAGCAGTTCGACAGAAAATAGCAATCAGCCCCAGCATTTT.

This chain links TRBV14 with TRBJ2-3; D remains ambiguous. CDR1 and CDR2 (germline): SGHDN, FVKESK. The CDR3 consists of 16 residues. Trimming removed 0 bases from V and 2 bases from J, with 12 bases in between. The CDR3 DNA is TGTGCCAGCAGCCAAGATCCGGGTGGCTTCACAGATACGCAGTATTTT. Protein: CASSQDPGGFTDTQYF.

J is TRBJ2-7 and V is TRBV27, with 8 bases that match TRBD2. This CDR3 is 15 amino acids long. From germline, CDR1 is MNHEY and CDR2 SMNVEV (reference sequence). The junction had 4 bases not matched to a gene; V was cut back by 3 bases and J by 0 bases. The CDR3 reads CASSFTSGHSYEQYF. CDR3 sequence (DNA): TGTGCCAGCAGTTTCACTAGCGGACACTCCTACGAGCAGTACTTC.

This clonotype was counted a few times. The CDR3 reads CASSHPRTGMNTEAFF. The CDR3, as DNA: TGTGCCAGCAGCCACCCCCGGACAGGGATGAACACTGAAGCTTTCTTT. The chain couples TRBV27 to TRBJ1-1; TRBD1 matches at 8 bases. The germline gives CDR1 MNHEY, CDR2 SMNVEV (reference sequence). V dropped 6 bases and J dropped 0; count of bases not matched to a gene: 9. The CDR3 extends over 16 amino acids.

This clonotype has only a few counts. The chain uses TRBV20-1 and TRBJ2-7; TRBD2 matches 7 bases. The germline V gene has CDR1 DFQATT and CDR2 SNEGSKA (reference sequence). The CDR3 is 15 residues long. Losses at the gene ends were 5 bases for V and 0 bases for J; bases not matched to a gene: 10. DNA for the CDR3: TGCAGTGCTCCCCCGTTACGCGGGAGCTCCTACGAGCAGTACTTC. This translates into CSAPPLRGSSYEQYF.

CDR3 nucleotides: TGCGCCAGCAGCTTGCCACAGGGTTACGATGAGCAGTTCTTC. Its protein product is CASSLPQGYDEQFF. The chain has TRBV5-1 and TRBJ2-1; D possibly corresponds to TRBD1 (6 bases). The V gene's germline CDR1 is SGHRS and CDR2 YFSETQ. V dropped 1 base and J dropped 8 bases, with 13 bases sitting between them. The CDR3 consists of 14 residues.

In its sample, this clonotype was seen a few times. CDR3 loop: CASSVDRYFSYEQYF. CDR3 bases: TGTGCCAGCAGCGTAGACAGATACTTTTCCTACGAGCAGTACTTC. The chain carries TRBV9 and TRBJ2-7; D is unclear. V was pared by 0 bases and J by 1 base, with 11 bases between. There are 15 residues in the CDR3. CDR1 is SGDLS and CDR2 is YYNGEE in the germline V gene.

The table lists this clonotype with a few counts. This chain connects TRBV4-1 to TRBJ2-2; D may be TRBD1 (5 bases). CDR1 is MGHRA and CDR2 is YSYEKL in the germline V gene. Between the trimmed V and J ends, which lost 1 base and 4 bases, there was a span of 7 bases. This CDR3 region has 14 residues. CDR3 residues: CASSQGQRTGELFF. The CDR3 DNA reads as TGCGCCAGCAGCCAAGGACAGCGCACCGGGGAGCTGTTTTTT.

This clonotype was found many times. The J gene is TRBJ2-1, the V gene TRBV27; 16 bases fit TRBD2. Germline V CDR1 and CDR2: MNHEY, SMNVEV (reference sequence). J gave up 11 bases and V 3 bases, and 4 bases lay outside the gene matches. The CDR3 is made up of 15 amino acids. CDR3 loop: CASSFGTSGRAQQFF. As DNA, the CDR3 is TGTGCCAGCAGTTTCGGGACTAGCGGGAGGGCGCAGCAGTTCTTC.

V is TRBV5-6 and J is TRBJ2-1, with TRBD1 identical over 10 bases. Per the germline V gene, CDR1 is SGHDT and CDR2 is YYEEEE. This CDR3 has 15 residues. V dropped 0 bases and J dropped 5; count of bases not matched to a gene: 2. The CDR3 loop reads CASSLGGTGDNEQFF. The CDR3 DNA is TGTGCCAGCAGCTTGGGAGGGACAGGGGACAATGAGCAGTTCTTC.

This clonotype came up a few times. The chain recombines TRBV4-1 with TRBJ2-5, with 14 bases fitting TRBD2. V shed 4 bases and J 5 bases; nucleotides not matched to a gene: 3. CDR3 size: 15 residues. Germline CDR1 and CDR2: MGHRA and YSYEKL. The CDR3 nucleotides read TGCGCCAGCAGCCCCCGGACTAGCGGGAGGGAGACCCAGTACTTC. Its protein product is CASSPRTSGRETQYF.